The 9 T cell receptor beta chains below were found in one sample sequenced in a study of early T cells in non-severe SARS-CoV-2 infection. In TCRdb, the 5' RACE reads were re-called with MiXCR into one record per CDR3 protein. The sample has around 60,000 distinct CDR3 sequences; approximately 12% are singletons. The sequenced sample consisted of whole blood. The source is an adult who was a healthcare worker with PCR-confirmed SARS-CoV-2 infection or an uninfected control (not recorded which).

This clonotype was seen repeatedly, ten times or more. The CDR3 protein is CASSSGVASNQPQHF. DNA for the CDR3: TGTGCCAGCAGTTCAGGGGTGGCTAGCAATCAGCCCCAGCATTTT. The genes are TRBV27 and TRBJ1-5, with a tentative D call TRBD1 (6 bases). Deletions cut 4 bases from V and 0 bases from J, with 10 bases between. CDR3 size: 15 residues. Germline V gives CDR1 MNHEY, CDR2 SMNVEV (reference sequence).

The chain couples TRBV20-1 to TRBJ2-3, with TRBD2 matching over 8 bases. This CDR3 spans 15 amino acids. Germline loops: CDR1 DFQATT, CDR2 SNEGSKA (reference sequence). With V trimmed by 3 bases and J by 5 bases, 10 bases remained unmatched. In DNA form, the CDR3 reads TGCAGTGCTAGGACCGGGGGGGCCTTTGAAGATACGCAGTATTTT. Its protein is CSARTGGAFEDTQYF.

The sample holds many counts of this clonotype. The gene calls are TRBV6-2 or TRBV6-3 and TRBJ1-6; D gene uncertain. CDR1 is MNHEY, CDR2 SVGEGT, per germline. V shed 5 bases and J shed 0 bases, with 5 bases lying between them. This CDR3 is built from 14 residues. The CDR3 nucleotides read TGTGCCAGCAGTCCCGGCTCCTATAATTCACCCCTCCACTTT. Residues: CASSPGSYNSPLHF.

A few counts support this clonotype. The chain combines TRBV7-9 with TRBJ2-1; unclear D gene. From germline, CDR1 is SEHNR and CDR2 FQNEAQ (reference sequence). V was trimmed by 1 base and J by 12 bases, leaving 13 bases between them. CDR3 length equals 13 residues. As DNA, the CDR3 is TGTGCCAGCAGCTTAGGGCCAACCCAAGGGCAGTTCTTC. Encoded protein: CASSLGPTQGQFF. The full variable domain, its missing parts supplied by reference TRBV7-9 and TRBJ2-1, is DTGVSQNPRHKITKRGQNVTFRCDPISEHNRLYWYRQTLGQGPEFLTYFQNEAQLEKSRLLSDRFSAERPKGSFSTLEIQRTEQGDSAMYLCASSLGPTQGQFFGPGTRLTVL.

This clonotype has only a few counts. This sequence joins TRBV7-9 and TRBJ2-7, with 7 bases lining up with TRBD2. From germline, CDR1 is SEHNR and CDR2 FQNEAQ (reference sequence). V dropped 1 base and J dropped 2; count of bases not matched to a gene: 8. The CDR3 runs 16 residues. CDR3 in amino acids: CASSLGRAGTPYEQYF. In DNA form, the CDR3 reads TGTGCCAGCAGCTTAGGTCGAGCGGGGACCCCCTACGAGCAGTACTTC. Full variable domain (remainder filled in from reference TRBV7-9 and TRBJ2-7): DTGVSQNPRHKITKRGQNVTFRCDPISEHNRLYWYRQTLGQGPEFLTYFQNEAQLEKSRLLSDRFSAERPKGSFSTLEIQRTEQGDSAMYLCASSLGRAGTPYEQYFGPGTRLTVT.

The V gene is TRBV7-9, the J gene TRBJ2-1; D is unresolved. Trimming left V 5 bases short and J 9 bases short, with 8 bases between. The CDR3 sequence is 11 residues long. Germline values: CDR1 SEHNR, CDR2 FQNEAQ (reference sequence). CDR3 in DNA: TGTGCCAGCAGCGCCCTCTTTGAGCAGTTCTTC. Translation: CASSALFEQFF.

In this sample, this clonotype turned up a few times. At one boundary the junction diverges from the germline segment, which might be a read error. The V and J genes are TRBV28 and TRBJ1-4; D might be TRBD1 (5 bases). The V gene's germline CDR1 is MDHEN and CDR2 SYDVKM. The CDR3 runs 12 residues. CDR3 nucleotide sequence: TGTGCCAGCCGAGGGGCTAATGAAAAACTTTTTTTT. It specifies CASRGANEKLFF.

This clonotype showed up many times. The rearrangement links TRBV7-2 to TRBJ2-7; TRBD2 might be the D (8 bases). Per germline, CDR1 SGHTA and CDR2 FQGNSA. The CDR3 runs to 16 residues. V dropped 5 bases and J dropped 6 bases, with 23 bases sitting between them. The CDR3 bases are TGTGCCAGCAGCCCTGCCGGGACTAGAGGGGGCCGCGAGCAGTACTTC. It translates to CASSPAGTRGGREQYF.

Only a few counts were recorded for this clonotype. This chain links TRBV27 with TRBJ2-2; D uncertain. This CDR3 is built from 18 residues. Trimming removed 0 bases from V and 3 bases from J, with 17 bases in between. The germline gives CDR1 MNHEY, CDR2 SMNVEV (reference sequence). CDR3 DNA sequence: TGTGCCAGCAGTTTATCGCCCCGGCTCCTGCGCCACACCGGGGAGCTGTTTTTT. Encoded protein: CASSLSPRLLRHTGELFF.